This TCR beta chain was profiled in a study of T cell repertoires in cytomegalovirus infection. This clonotype has just a few counts. What it binds is unknown. TCRdb recomputed calls from the reads with MiXCR, one row per CDR3 protein. The sample consists of roughly 500,000 distinct CDR3 sequences, more than 40% of them appearing once. Study-wide points: Clonotype analysis showed dominance of the ex vivo response by HLA-C-restricted CMV-specific TCR beta clonotypes.

CDR1 and CDR2 (germline): SNHLY, FYNNEI. The CDR3 extends over 13 amino acids. The J segment lost 3 bases and the V segment lost 8 bases, leaving 4 bases of the junction unmatched. This specimen was cultured PBMCs, taken from culture after CMV antigen stimulation. The clonotype was recovered from a human donor in good health (CMV status not recorded). Some clones in this sample may be carry-over from other donors' samples. This chain connects TRBV2 to TRBJ1-2; TRBD1 matches at 9 bases. The chain's CDR3 is CASGQGFYYGYTF. The CDR3 nucleotides read TGTGCCAGCGGACAGGGGTTCTACTATGGCTACACCTTC.